This passage covers 32 T cell receptor beta chains from one sample sequenced in a study of Ad26.COV2.S vaccination and SARS-CoV-2 variants. The treatment was: about 20 received Ad26.COV2.S at low or high dose, single or two shots; about five received placebo; per-sample allocation not given. The samples were gathered on day 63 after the first injection of vaccine or placebo. Repertoires were generated with immunoSEQ multiplex PCR, while TCRdb's copy carries only in-frame clones and drops some. The sample includes almost 400,000 clones, 70% to 90% of them seen just once. The sequences come from peripheral blood, collected in a trial of Ad26.COV2.S vaccine versus placebo. All receptors derive from a person aged 18-60 years who received the Ad26.COV2.S COVID-19 vaccine or a placebo.

The rearrangement links TRBV25-1 to TRBJ2-7, with D perhaps TRBD2 (6 bases). This CDR3 is built from 13 residues. With 7 bases removed from V and 4 bases from J, the gap between germline ends came to 14 bases. Germline V gene data show CDR1 as MGHDK and CDR2 as SYGVNS. CDR3 sequence (DNA): TGTGCCAGCACCAGGACGGGACTGTACGAGCAGTACTTC. It codes for CASTRTGLYEQYF.

This chain connects TRBV14 to TRBJ1-5; tentative D call: TRBD1 (6 bases). Germline-derived CDR1 and CDR2 are SGHDN and FVKESK. CDR3 length equals 13 residues. The V gene lost 6 bases and the J gene lost 3 bases, with 9 bases spanning the gap. The CDR3 DNA reads as TGTGCCAGCAGTACAGGGATCAATCAGCCCCAGCATTTT. Residues: CASSTGINQPQHF.

V is TRBV13 and J is TRBJ2-1; no definite D call. V dropped 5 bases and J dropped 9 bases, with 11 bases sitting between them. Germline CDR1 is PRHDT and CDR2 is FYEKMQ (reference sequence). The CDR3 spans 12 residues. CDR3 in amino acids: CASSPVRGEQFF. Here the CDR3 DNA reads TGTGCCAGCAGCCCTGTACGAGGTGAGCAGTTCTTC. Full variable domain (remainder filled in from reference TRBV13 and TRBJ2-1): AAGVIQSPRHLIKEKRETATLKCYPIPRHDTVYWYQQGPGQDPQFLISFYEKMQSDKGSIPDRFSAQQFSDYHSELNMSSLELGDSALYFCASSPVRGEQFFGPGTRLTVL.

The J gene is TRBJ2-2, the V gene TRBV4-1; 8 bases agree with TRBD1. This CDR3 has 16 amino acids. The germline gives CDR1 MGHRA, CDR2 YSYEKL. V shed 1 base, J shed 5 bases, and the junction held 6 bases outside the gene matches. CDR3 DNA: TGCGCCAGCAGCCAAGCGGCAGGGGGCCCAACCGGGGAGCTGTTTTTT. Amino acids: CASSQAAGGPTGELFF.

The chain recombines TRBV2 with TRBJ2-3; D possibly corresponds to TRBD2 (6 bases). CDR1 and CDR2 from the germline V gene are SNHLY and FYNNEI. The V and J ends lost 4 bases and 6 bases respectively, with 11 bases between them. The CDR3 sequence is 13 residues long. The CDR3 DNA follows: TGTGCCAGCAGTGCCACTAGCCGGGATACGCAGTATTTT. Translation gives CASSATSRDTQYF.

The J gene is TRBJ1-3, the V gene TRBV6-5, with D possibly matching TRBD1 (5 bases). V was pared by 2 bases and J by 4 bases, with 6 bases between. Germline CDR1 is MNHEY and CDR2 is SVGAGI. The CDR3 extends over 13 amino acids. In DNA, the CDR3 is TGTGCCAGCAGTTACAACAGGGGAAACACCATATATTTT. Translating it yields CASSYNRGNTIYF.

V usage is TRBV6-6 and J usage is TRBJ1-3; D is unclear. Germline V lookup: CDR1 MNHNY, CDR2 SVGAGI (reference sequence). The CDR3 length is 14 residues. V gave up 8 bases and J gave up 2 bases, with 13 bases separating them. The CDR3 sequence is CASSQSGAGNTIYF. As DNA, the CDR3 is TGTGCCAGCTCCCAGAGTGGGGCTGGAAACACCATATATTTT.

The V call is TRBV19, the J call TRBJ1-5; 8 nucleotides agree with TRBD1. There are 15 residues in the CDR3. The ends lost 5 bases at V and 5 bases at J; junction bases unmatched: 8. The germline gives CDR1 LNHDA, CDR2 SQIVND (reference sequence). Written as DNA, the CDR3 is TGTGCCAGTAGTGTACAGGGGGGAAAGTATCAGCCCCAGCATTTT. Protein sequence: CASSVQGGKYQPQHF.

The rearrangement joins TRBV5-4 to TRBJ2-3; 12 bases are a match to TRBD2. Germline lookup yields CDR1 SGHNT and CDR2 YYREEE (reference sequence). This CDR3 region has 17 residues. The V gene end was trimmed by 1 base and the J gene end by 0 bases; junction bases not matched to a gene: 3. CDR3 DNA: TGTGCCAGCAGCTTGCGACTAGCGGGGGTTAGCACAGATACGCAGTATTTT. It specifies CASSLRLAGVSTDTQYF.

This clone was seen once. The V call is TRBV9, the J call TRBJ2-2, with TRBD2 matching over 13 bases. Germline V gives CDR1 SGDLS, CDR2 YYNGEE. The trim removed 3 bases at V and 5 bases at J, leaving 4 bases unmatched. The CDR3 is 16 amino acids. The DNA of the CDR3 is TGTGCCAGCAGCGCTACTAGCGGGAGGGTTACCGGGGAGCTGTTTTTT. It is translated as CASSATSGRVTGELFF.

This chain uses TRBV7-5 with TRBJ1-1; the table's D call, TRBD1, has no DNA check behind it. TRBV7-5 is a recognized pseudogene. The CDR3 covers 13 residues. The CDR3 DNA follows: TGTGTCAGAAGCCGAGGACAGGGGGGCAGAGCTTTCTTT. This sequence encodes CVRSRGQGGRAFF.

This clone was found once. The genes are TRBV7-8 and TRBJ1-2; 9 bases match TRBD1. The CDR3 covers 14 residues. The V segment lost 5 bases and the J segment 2 bases; nucleotides outside the gene matches: 3. Germline CDR1 reads SGHVS; CDR2 reads FQNEAQ. The CDR3 DNA reads TGTGCCAGCAGCCCGGACAGGGGAAACTATGGCTACACCTTC. Its translation: CASSPDRGNYGYTF.

CDR3 residues: CASSPIGLAGYGEQFF. CDR3 coding DNA: TGTGCCAGCAGCCCAATAGGACTAGCGGGGTACGGTGAGCAGTTCTTC. V is TRBV5-8 and J is TRBJ2-1; 12 bases are shared with TRBD2. This CDR3 region has 16 residues. Germline assignment: CDR1 SGHTS and CDR2 YDEGEE. Trimming at V came to 4 bases and at J to 9 bases, leaving 11 bases not matched to a gene.

This chain joins TRBV19 and TRBJ1-5; no reliable D call. The germline V and J ends were trimmed by 0 bases and 5 bases, with 8 bases remaining between them. Germline V gene lookup returns CDR1 LNHDA and CDR2 SQIVND (reference sequence). There are 14 residues in the CDR3. This CDR3 reads CASSIEAGYQPQHF. CDR3 DNA sequence: TGTGCCAGTAGTATAGAGGCTGGTTATCAGCCCCAGCATTTT.

About this clone itself: In the same sample, other DNA sequences code for this CDR3. The chain uses TRBV6-5 and TRBJ2-1, with 11 bases matching TRBD2. This CDR3 contains 13 residues. Per the germline V gene, CDR1 is MNHEY and CDR2 is SVGAGI. J lost 4 bases, V lost 8 bases, and 1 base had no gene match. DNA of the CDR3: TGTGCCAGCGGGACTAGCGGTTACAATGAGCAGTTCTTC. Its protein product is CASGTSGYNEQFF.

This clone was observed a single time. The CDR3 DNA follows: TGTGCCACTCGTGAAGGAAATAATCAGCCCCAGCATTTT. Translating it yields CATREGNNQPQHF. The chain is built from TRBV6-5 and TRBJ1-5; D unclear. Germline V gene sequence: CDR1 MNHEY, CDR2 SVGAGI. V shed 10 bases and J shed 4 bases, with 14 bases lying between them. The CDR3 loop spans 13 amino acids.

In DNA form, the CDR3 reads TGTGCCAGCGGACCGGGACACCCCTACGAGCAGTACTTC. Translating gives CASGPGHPYEQYF. The chain combines TRBV7-2 with TRBJ2-7, with a tentative D call TRBD1 (6 bases). The CDR3 sequence is 13 residues long. V shed 8 bases and J shed 2 bases, with 13 bases lying between them. The germline V gene has CDR1 SGHTA and CDR2 FQGNSA.

This chain uses TRBV24-1 with TRBJ2-1; tentative D call: TRBD2 (6 bases). The CDR3 has 16 residues. V lost 5 bases, J lost 0 bases, and 13 bases lay in between. Germline CDR1 KGHDR, CDR2 SFDVKD. In DNA form, the CDR3 reads TGTGCCACCAGTGGTACTAGCCCCAGCTCCTACAATGAGCAGTTCTTC. This codes for CATSGTSPSSYNEQFF.

Of note for this clone: One end of the junction varies from germline; a read error may be responsible. Other DNA sequences in the sample encode the same CDR3. The gene calls are TRBV6-4 and TRBJ2-3, with D perhaps matching TRBD2 (6 bases). The CDR3 consists of 15 residues. Germline loops: CDR1 MRHNA, CDR2 SNTAGT. As DNA, the CDR3 is TGTGCCAGCAGCGACTCAGCGGGTAGCACAGATACGCAGTATTTT. This gives the protein CASSDSAGSTDTQYF.

This sequence joins TRBV5-7 and TRBJ1-4; D is unclear. TRBV5-7 is classed as an ORF, of uncertain function. The CDR3 runs to 13 residues. The V end was cut by 2 bases, the J end by 8 bases, with 10 bases between. For the CDR3, the DNA is TGTGCCAGCAGCTTCCCCGAACAGGAAAAACTGTTTTTT. Protein sequence: CASSFPEQEKLFF.

This clone was seen once. The chain has TRBV3-1 (or the pseudogene TRBV3-2) and TRBJ2-7; tentative D call: TRBD2 (5 bases). V gave up 4 bases and J gave up 0 bases, with 16 bases separating them. Looked up from germline, CDR1 is LGHDT and CDR2 is YNNKEL (reference sequence). This CDR3 region has 16 residues. The CDR3 bases are TGTGCCAGCAGCCCGTTTAGTTTAGGGAGCTCCTACGAGCAGTACTTC. It translates to CASSPFSLGSSYEQYF.

The CDR3 loop is CASRDIGTDTQYF. The CDR3 DNA is TGTGCCAGCAGGGATATCGGCACAGATACGCAGTATTTT. The chain uses TRBV2 and TRBJ2-3; D not resolved. Germline loops: CDR1 SNHLY, CDR2 FYNNEI. Trimming stripped 6 bases from V and 1 base from J, with 8 bases between. The CDR3 consists of 13 residues.

The V call is TRBV27, the J call TRBJ1-2, with a weak D call TRBD1 (5 bases). Trimming cost V 4 bases and J 7 bases, with 13 bases left between them. The CDR3 length is 13 residues. Germline assignment: CDR1 MNHEY and CDR2 SMNVEV (reference sequence). The DNA for the CDR3 is TGTGCCAGCAGTTCCCTTCCCAGGGTTGGCTACACCTTC. Protein: CASSSLPRVGYTF.

This clone has only a few counts. The CDR3 is CASSSGWGETQYF. For the CDR3, the DNA is TGTGCCAGCAGCTCAGGCTGGGGAGAGACCCAGTACTTC. The rearrangement uses TRBV7-2 and TRBJ2-5; no reliable D call. This CDR3 is built from 13 residues. Germline V gives CDR1 SGHTA, CDR2 FQGNSA. Trimming took off 4 bases at V and 4 bases at J, with 10 bases between the two ends. Filled out from reference TRBV7-2 and TRBJ2-5, the complete variable domain reads GAGVSQSPSNKVTEKGKDVELRCDPISGHTALYWYRQSLGQGLEFLIYFQGNSAPDKSGLPSDRFSAERTGGSVSTLTIQRTQQEDSAVYLCASSSGWGETQYFGPGTRLLVL.

The gene calls are TRBV9 and TRBJ2-7; D is unclear. This CDR3 spans 13 amino acids. Trimming removed 4 bases at V and 6 bases at J, with 14 bases between. CDR1 SGDLS and CDR2 YYNGEE come from the germline V gene. The CDR3 reads CASSNRATGEQYF. The CDR3 DNA follows: TGTGCCAGCAGCAACCGGGCCACGGGCGAGCAGTACTTC.

The table lists this clone with a count of one. V is TRBV7-6 and J is TRBJ2-1; D unresolved. Trimming stripped 2 bases from V and 0 bases from J, with 8 bases between. The CDR3 is 15 residues long. Per germline, CDR1 SGHVS and CDR2 FNYEAQ. The CDR3 region is CASSLSVSSYNEQFF. CDR3 in DNA: TGTGCCAGCAGCTTAAGCGTCTCCTCCTACAATGAGCAGTTCTTC.

This sequence joins TRBV4-2 and TRBJ2-7; 7 positions match TRBD1. The CDR3 totals 15 residues. Germline CDR1 and CDR2: LGHNA and YNFKEQ. The J segment lost 2 bases and the V segment lost 1 base, leaving 5 bases of the junction unmatched. The CDR3 is CASSQAPGQPYEQYF. The DNA for the CDR3 is TGTGCCAGCAGCCAAGCCCCGGGACAGCCCTACGAGCAGTACTTC.

This clone was picked up a small number of times. The rearrangement joins TRBV27 to TRBJ2-7; TRBD2 aligns across 9 bases. The CDR3 covers 14 residues. Germline CDR1 reads MNHEY; CDR2 reads SMNVEV (reference sequence). J gave up 7 bases and V 5 bases, and 9 bases lay outside the gene matches. The CDR3 region has the DNA TGTGCCAGCAGTAAGGCGGGAGGGCCGGGGGAGCAGTACTTC. This translates into CASSKAGGPGEQYF.

The chain employs TRBV9 and TRBJ2-2, with 7 bases aligning to TRBD2. CDR3 length equals 17 residues. Germline CDR1 is SGDLS and CDR2 is YYNGEE. The V gene end was trimmed by 4 bases and the J gene end by 1 base; junction bases not matched to a gene: 10. Written as DNA, the CDR3 is TGTGCCAGCAGCCCATACTCAGCGGGGAGGAACACCGGGGAGCTGTTTTTT. Its translation: CASSPYSAGRNTGELFF.

The chain is built from TRBV30 and TRBJ2-3, with 7 bases matching TRBD2. This CDR3 has 13 amino acids. Germline CDR1 reads GTSNPN; CDR2 reads SVGIG (reference sequence). V was clipped by 6 bases and J by 3 bases; unmatched bases: 6. In nucleotides, the CDR3 is TGTGCCTGTGGGCGGGAGAGGACAGATACGCAGTATTTT. Translating gives CACGRERTDTQYF.

The chain links TRBV7-3 to TRBJ2-2; D not certain. Trimming left V 6 bases short and J 1 base short, with 6 bases between. CDR1 and CDR2 from the germline V gene are SGHTA and FQGTGA. The CDR3 is 13 residues long. The CDR3, as DNA: TGTGCCAGCAGATCGGGGAACACCGGGGAGCTGTTTTTT. As protein: CASRSGNTGELFF.

In its sample, this clone was seen once. The CDR3 DNA sequence: TGTGCCTGGACCCCTGGGGTTAGATCTGAAGCTTTCTTT. Its translation is CAWTPGVRSEAFF. The chain couples TRBV30 to TRBJ1-1; D is unclear. Germline V gene data show CDR1 as GTSNPN and CDR2 as SVGIG (reference sequence). The CDR3 covers 13 residues. V lost 4 bases, J lost 6 bases, and 15 bases lay in between.